This entry lists 32 T cell receptor beta chains sequenced from one sample in a study of T cell changes during pregnancy in multiple sclerosis. Assay used: immunoSEQ multiplex PCR; TCRdb lists only in-frame clones, some missing. The table lists 60,000 or so clones, about 90% of them singletons, with 0.8% to 0.9% in the top ten. Sequencing was performed on peripheral blood, taken in the first trimester of pregnancy. These receptors were collected from a female donor in good health, enrolled as a control in a pregnancy study.

V usage is TRBV5-6 and J usage is TRBJ1-1, with D perhaps TRBD1 (6 bases). CDR3 length: 12 amino acids. V lost 0 bases, J lost 11 bases, and 11 bases lay in between. Germline CDR1 reads SGHDT; CDR2 reads YYEEEE. As DNA, the CDR3 is TGTGCCAGCAGCTTGGACAGGGATGATGCTTTCTTT. It yields the protein CASSLDRDDAFF.

This sequence joins TRBV27 and TRBJ1-5, with 7 bases that match TRBD1. Trimming cost V 4 bases and J 0 bases; bases outside gene matches: 3. Per the germline V gene, CDR1 is MNHEY and CDR2 is SMNVEV (reference sequence). The CDR3 contains 15 residues. This CDR3 is CASSSGTASNQPQHF. The CDR3 DNA follows: TGTGCCAGCAGTTCAGGGACAGCTAGCAATCAGCCCCAGCATTTT.

This clone was seen just once. V and J are TRBV7-8 and TRBJ1-2, with 10 positions matching TRBD1. The CDR3 loop spans 16 amino acids. Germline CDR1 is SGHVS and CDR2 is FQNEAQ. V lost 4 bases to trimming and J lost 5 bases; unmatched junction nucleotides: 10. CDR3 DNA sequence: TGTGCCAGCAGCTCTTTCGGACAGGGGGAAATGTATGGCTACACCTTC. This codes for CASSSFGQGEMYGYTF.

This clone was detected only once. The V and J genes are TRBV7-2 and TRBJ1-2; 9 positions agree with TRBD1. The V gene end was trimmed by 1 base and the J gene end by 7 bases; junction bases not matched to a gene: 16. The CDR3 totals 18 residues. CDR1 and CDR2 (germline): SGHTA, FQGNSA. CDR3 nucleotide sequence: TGTGCCAGCAGCTTAGACCCTCTACGGGACAGGGTTCTGGGTGGCTACACCTTC. Protein: CASSLDPLRDRVLGGYTF.

V usage is TRBV19 and J usage is TRBJ1-5; 9 bases fit TRBD1. This CDR3 is 16 amino acids long. Looked up from germline, CDR1 is LNHDA and CDR2 is SQIVND (reference sequence). V lost 3 bases, J lost 2 bases, and 5 bases stayed unmatched. The CDR3 sequence is CASSITGGSGNQPQHF. The CDR3 DNA sequence: TGTGCCAGTAGTATCACAGGGGGCAGCGGCAATCAGCCCCAGCATTTT.

The chain couples TRBV6-5 to TRBJ1-2; 10 bases map to TRBD1. CDR1 and CDR2 (germline): MNHEY, SVGAGI. The CDR3 covers 13 residues. V gave up 7 bases and J gave up 8 bases; unmatched junction bases: 7. DNA for the CDR3: TGTGCCAGCACCGACAGGGGGCCTATCGGCTACACCTTC. As protein: CASTDRGPIGYTF.

The V gene is TRBV11-1, the J gene TRBJ1-6, with 7 bases that match TRBD1. With V trimmed by 1 base and J by 10 bases, 7 bases remained unmatched. CDR1 SGHAT and CDR2 FQDESV come from the germline V gene (reference sequence). This CDR3 comprises 15 residues. The CDR3 DNA reads as TGTGCCAGCAGCTTAGAAAGGACAGGTGGATCACCCCTCCACTTT. It yields the protein CASSLERTGGSPLHF.

In this sample, this clone turned up a few times. The V call is TRBV30, the J call TRBJ1-2; 8 nucleotides align to TRBD1. Germline V gives CDR1 GTSNPN, CDR2 SVGIG (reference sequence). This CDR3 region has 13 residues. The V gene end was trimmed by 3 bases and the J gene end by 8 bases; junction bases not matched to a gene: 8. CDR3 sequence reads: CAWSLQGAWGYTF. CDR3 sequence (DNA): TGTGCCTGGAGCCTTCAGGGGGCGTGGGGCTACACCTTC. Combining the CDR3 with reference TRBV30 and TRBJ1-2 gives the whole variable domain SQTIHQWPATLVQPVGSPLSLECTVEGTSNPNLYWYRQAAGRGLQLLFYSVGIGQISSEVPQNLSASRPQDRQFILSSKKLLLSDSGFYLCAWSLQGAWGYTFGSGTRLTVV.

The chain couples TRBV5-1 to TRBJ1-2; TRBD1 might be the D (6 bases). The CDR3 has 15 residues. Germline-derived CDR1 and CDR2 are SGHRS and YFSETQ. Trimming took off 0 bases at V and 1 base at J, with 10 bases between the two ends. CDR3 residues: CASSLATGYNYGYTF. CDR3 nucleotides: TGCGCCAGCAGCTTGGCGACAGGATATAACTATGGCTACACCTTC. Drawing the rest from reference TRBV5-1 and TRBJ1-2, the complete variable domain is KAGVTQTPRYLIKTRGQQVTLSCSPISGHRSVSWYQQTPGQGLQFLFEYFSETQRNKGNFPGRFSGRQFSNSRSEMNVSTLELGDSALYLCASSLATGYNYGYTFGSGTRLTVV.

The J gene is TRBJ1-1, the V gene TRBV5-4, with 11 positions matching TRBD1. The CDR3 has 16 amino acids. Losses at the gene ends were 4 bases for V and 1 base for J; bases not matched to a gene: 6. The germline V gene encodes CDR1 SGHNT and CDR2 YYREEE (reference sequence). CDR3 sequence reads: CASSARTGGRNTEAFF. The CDR3 region has the DNA TGTGCCAGCAGCGCTAGGACAGGGGGCAGGAACACTGAAGCTTTCTTT.

A word on this clone: Germline is not matched at one junction end, which may reflect a read error. The chain couples TRBV9 to TRBJ1-1; TRBD1 agrees at 7 bases. Germline loops: CDR1 SGDLS, CDR2 YYNGEE. CDR3 size: 14 residues. CDR3 nucleotides: TGTGCCAGCAGCGTGGGACAGATGAACACTGGAGCTTTCTTT. This codes for CASSVGQMNTGAFF.

As to this clone: The germline gene is not matched at one end of the junction; a read error may be the cause. J is TRBJ2-7 and V is TRBV7-2; possible D gene TRBD2, 6 bases. The germline CDR1 and CDR2 sequences are SGHTA and FQGNSA. This CDR3 has 16 residues. The CDR3 protein is CASRLGIRGGDYEQYF. CDR3 nucleotide sequence: TGTGCCAGCAGGTTAGGTATCCGGGGAGGCGACTACGAGCAGTACTTC.

Only a few counts were recorded for this clone. This sequence joins TRBV11-2 and TRBJ1-1, with a possible D match to TRBD1 (6 bases). Germline V gene sequence: CDR1 SGHAT, CDR2 FQNNGV. This CDR3 region has 13 residues. Between the trimmed V and J ends, which lost 5 bases and 1 base, there was a span of 8 bases. The CDR3 sequence is CASSQQGNTEAFF. CDR3 sequence (DNA): TGTGCCAGCAGCCAACAGGGGAACACTGAAGCTTTCTTT.

This chain joins TRBV6-4 and TRBJ2-3, with D maybe TRBD1 (6 bases). Looked up from germline, CDR1 is MRHNA and CDR2 is SNTAGT. The CDR3 length is 15 residues. V was clipped by 2 bases and J by 2 bases, with 11 bases between them. Here the CDR3 reads CASSDEGGNTDTQYF. In DNA, the CDR3 is TGTGCCAGCAGTGACGAAGGGGGAAACACAGATACGCAGTATTTT.

V usage is TRBV4-2 and J usage is TRBJ1-3; D is undetermined. This CDR3 comprises 13 residues. V was trimmed by 4 bases and J by 4 bases, leaving 8 bases between them. Looked up from germline, CDR1 is LGHNA and CDR2 is YNFKEQ. CDR3 loop: CASSPPQGNTIYF. The CDR3 nucleotides read TGTGCCAGCAGCCCGCCACAAGGAAACACCATATATTTT.

The chain recombines TRBV7-9 with TRBJ1-5; TRBD1 is a possible D gene (6 bases). This CDR3 region has 17 residues. The germline V gene has CDR1 SEHNR and CDR2 FQNEAQ (reference sequence). V was pared by 5 bases and J by 1 base, with 18 bases between. The CDR3 loop is CASSPEAGGGSNQPQHF. CDR3 bases: TGTGCCAGCAGCCCAGAGGCGGGGGGCGGAAGCAATCAGCCCCAGCATTTT.

The chain joins TRBV29-1 to TRBJ1-2; D gene unclear. CDR1 is SQVTM, CDR2 ANQGSEA, per germline. The CDR3 spans 15 residues. V was shortened by 2 bases and J by 0 bases, with 13 bases between the two germline ends. The DNA of the CDR3 is TGCAGCGTTGAACCGGACGAGGGCACTAACTATGGCTACACCTTC. Its translation: CSVEPDEGTNYGYTF.

The chain couples TRBV7-2 to TRBJ2-1; D remains unclear. Germline CDR1 reads SGHTA; CDR2 reads FQGNSA. V dropped 4 bases and J dropped 0 bases, with 10 bases sitting between them. This CDR3 region has 15 residues. The CDR3 region has the DNA TGTGCCAGCAGCTCCCAGACAAGCTCCTACAATGAGCAGTTCTTC. Its protein is CASSSQTSSYNEQFF.

As for this clone: One junction end disagrees with the germline gene, perhaps due to a read error. The gene calls are TRBV7-7 and TRBJ2-3, with TRBD1 identical over 9 bases. CDR1 and CDR2 (germline): SSHAT, FNYEAQ (reference sequence). CDR3 length: 14 residues. The CDR3 protein is CASSLGTGLDTQYF. CDR3 DNA: TGTGCTAGCAGCCTCGGGACAGGGCTAGATACGCAGTATTTT.

Only a few counts were recorded for this clone. CDR3 bases: TGTGCCAGCAGCTTAGCAGGGGCGAACACTGAAGCTTTCTTT. The encoded protein is CASSLAGANTEAFF. This rearrangement joins TRBV7-3 to TRBJ1-1, with D perhaps matching TRBD1 (6 bases). Germline CDR1 SGHTA, CDR2 FQGTGA. The CDR3 covers 14 residues. V dropped 2 bases and J dropped 1 base, with 8 bases sitting between them.

The chain has TRBV7-3 and TRBJ2-7; 8 bases line up with TRBD1. This CDR3 comprises 13 residues. V dropped 5 bases and J dropped 5; count of bases not matched to a gene: 5. The germline gives CDR1 SGHTA, CDR2 FQGTGA. The CDR3 DNA follows: TGTGCCAGCAGCCCAAGGACAGGGAACGAGCAGTACTTC. Residues: CASSPRTGNEQYF.

The rearrangement uses TRBV2 and TRBJ1-2; 9 bases are a match to TRBD1. V shed 3 bases, J shed 8 bases, and the junction held 10 bases outside the gene matches. This CDR3 spans 15 amino acids. Germline values: CDR1 SNHLY, CDR2 FYNNEI. The CDR3 here is CASSETGQGSGGYTF. In DNA, the CDR3 is TGTGCCAGCAGTGAGACGGGACAGGGTTCGGGCGGCTACACCTTC.

The rearrangement links TRBV5-4 to TRBJ2-5; a possible D gene is TRBD2 (5 bases). The CDR3 length is 16 residues. The ends were cut back, 4 bases at V and 5 bases at J, with 21 bases in the middle. The germline V gene has CDR1 SGHNT and CDR2 YYREEE (reference sequence). CDR3 nucleotide sequence: TGTGCCAGCAGCCGATTTGTGGCTAGCAAACGGGAGACCCAGTACTTC. Its translation: CASSRFVASKRETQYF.

The chain combines TRBV30 with TRBJ1-4; a weak D match, TRBD1 (6 bases). The germline CDR1 and CDR2 sequences are GTSNPN and SVGIG (reference sequence). The CDR3 has 16 residues. V lost 7 bases, J lost 3 bases, and 21 bases lay in between. The CDR3 sequence is CASGDGGLLANEKLFF. The CDR3 DNA reads TGTGCCTCCGGAGACGGGGGGCTGCTGGCTAATGAAAAACTGTTTTTT.

V gene TRBV6-6 combines with J gene TRBJ2-5; 8 bases are shared with TRBD1. J lost 2 bases, V lost 6 bases, and 5 bases had no gene match. This CDR3 contains 14 residues. Germline lookup yields CDR1 MNHNY and CDR2 SVGAGI (reference sequence). The CDR3 protein is CASRNGDRQETQYF. In nucleotides, the CDR3 is TGTGCCAGCAGAAACGGGGACAGGCAAGAGACCCAGTACTTC.

The chain is built from TRBV7-8 and TRBJ1-5; D is possibly TRBD1 (6 bases). Germline V gene sequence: CDR1 SGHVS, CDR2 FQNEAQ. Trimming stripped 8 bases from V and 6 bases from J, with 20 bases between. CDR3 length equals 15 residues. The CDR3 DNA follows: TGTGCCAGCTGCCCGGTACAGGGATTCGGTCAGCCCCAGCATTTT. Amino acid sequence: CASCPVQGFGQPQHF.

This clone was observed a handful of times. This sequence joins TRBV6-6 and TRBJ1-3, with 7 nucleotides matching TRBD1. This CDR3 is built from 14 residues. Germline-derived CDR1 and CDR2 are MNHNY and SVGAGI (reference sequence). Losses at the gene ends were 7 bases for V and 0 bases for J; bases not matched to a gene: 3. CDR3 protein: CASTRQGSGNTIYF. Here the CDR3 DNA reads TGTGCCAGCACCCGACAGGGCTCTGGAAACACCATATATTTT.

V is TRBV15 and J is TRBJ1-4; 10 bases line up with TRBD1. The CDR3 runs to 16 residues. V lost 4 bases to trimming and J lost 4 bases; unmatched junction nucleotides: 6. CDR1 LNHNV and CDR2 YYDKDF come from the germline V gene (reference sequence). CDR3: CATSKGQGVGNEKLFF. CDR3 coding DNA: TGTGCCACCAGCAAAGGACAGGGGGTGGGTAATGAAAAACTGTTTTTT.

The V gene is TRBV5-1, the J gene TRBJ1-4, with D perhaps matching TRBD1 (5 bases). The germline V and J ends were trimmed by 2 bases and 5 bases, with 10 bases remaining between them. Looked up from germline, CDR1 is SGHRS and CDR2 is YFSETQ. This CDR3 is 14 amino acids long. Here the CDR3 reads CASSFNRQNEKLFF. In DNA form, the CDR3 reads TGCGCCAGCAGCTTCAACAGGCAGAATGAAAAACTGTTTTTT.

The V gene is TRBV7-8, the J gene TRBJ2-1; perhaps TRBD1 as D (5 bases). V was cut by 0 bases and J by 4 bases, with 13 bases left in between. From germline, CDR1 is SGHVS and CDR2 FQNEAQ. The CDR3 length is 16 residues. The CDR3 DNA reads TGTGCCAGCAGCTTAGCTGCGGCGCAGGGTTACAATGAGCAGTTCTTC. This sequence encodes CASSLAAAQGYNEQFF.

The chain recombines TRBV7-6 with TRBJ2-6; the match to TRBD1 covers 7 bases. The CDR3 runs 18 residues. The ends lost 5 bases at V and 4 bases at J; junction bases unmatched: 14. CDR1 and CDR2 from the germline V gene are SGHVS and FNYEAQ. The CDR3 region is CASSPWTGGTWGANVLTF. The CDR3 DNA reads TGTGCCAGCAGCCCTTGGACAGGTGGGACGTGGGGGGCCAACGTCCTGACTTTC.

This clone is a singleton in its sample. The chain employs TRBV11-2 and TRBJ2-3, with a weak D call TRBD2 (5 bases). Trimming cost V 5 bases and J 1 base, with 19 bases left between them. Germline values: CDR1 SGHAT, CDR2 FQNNGV. This CDR3 has 17 amino acids. The CDR3 spells CASSLWEGMGGTDTQYF. The CDR3 DNA reads as TGTGCCAGCAGCCTTTGGGAAGGAATGGGAGGCACAGATACGCAGTATTTT. Complete variable domain (other parts from reference TRBV11-2 and TRBJ2-3): EAGVAQSPRYKIIEKRQSVAFWCNPISGHATLYWYQQILGQGPKLLIQFQNNGVVDDSQLPKDRFSAERLKGVDSTLKIQPAKLEDSAVYLCASSLWEGMGGTDTQYFGPGTRLTVL.